The 16 T cell receptor beta chains listed next were all sequenced from one sample in a study of shared clonotypes between healthy human individuals. Libraries were prepared by immunoSEQ multiplex PCR; TCRdb keeps only in-frame clonotypes and omits some of them. The table shows about 490,000 clones, with 76% occurring only once. Sequenced sample: PBMCs. Receptors were obtained from a woman aged 40 to 55 in good health. Some clones in this sample may be carry-over from other donors' samples.

The V call is TRBV27, the J call TRBJ2-5; no firm D call. This CDR3 is 13 amino acids long. Between the trimmed V and J ends, which lost 7 bases and 5 bases, there was a span of 14 bases. Looked up from germline, CDR1 is MNHEY and CDR2 is SMNVEV (reference sequence). The chain's CDR3 is CASTIPGSETQYF. The CDR3 DNA is TGTGCCAGCACCATCCCGGGTTCGGAGACCCAGTACTTC.

This chain joins TRBV5-1 and TRBJ2-3, with D perhaps matching TRBD2 (5 bases). Germline CDR1 SGHRS, CDR2 YFSETQ. V was shortened by 0 bases and J by 3 bases, with 11 bases between the two germline ends. This CDR3 contains 15 residues. The CDR3 loop is CASSLVIARTDTQYF. CDR3 DNA sequence: TGCGCCAGCAGCTTGGTGATAGCGCGGACAGATACGCAGTATTTT.

On this clone: Other DNA sequences within the sample encode an identical CDR3. The chain has TRBV5-1 and TRBJ1-4; 7 nucleotides agree with TRBD1. The V and J ends lost 0 bases and 5 bases, in that order; junction bases with no gene match: 4. This CDR3 is built from 15 residues. Per germline, CDR1 SGHRS and CDR2 YFSETQ. The chain's CDR3 is CASSLAGTANEKLFF. CDR3 sequence (DNA): TGCGCCAGCAGCTTGGCCGGGACAGCAAATGAAAAACTGTTTTTT.

With respect to this clone: A read error is likely here: a far larger clone is one base away. For the CDR3, the DNA is TGCAGCGTCGGGACACTTCCGAACACTGAAGCTTTCTTT. The encoded protein is CSVGTLPNTEAFF. The chain employs TRBV29-1 and TRBJ1-1; possible D gene TRBD1, 6 bases. This CDR3 is 13 amino acids long. Germline CDR1 SQVTM, CDR2 ANQGSEA. The V gene lost 6 bases and the J gene lost 1 base, with 12 bases spanning the gap. Full variable domain (remainder filled in from reference TRBV29-1 and TRBJ1-1): SAVISQKPSRDICQRGTSLTIQCQVDSQVTMMFWYRQQPGQSLTLIATANQGSEATYESGFVIDKFPISRPNLTFSTLTVSNMSPEDSSIYLCSVGTLPNTEAFFGQGTRLTVV.

This chain connects TRBV9 to TRBJ2-1; TRBD1 aligns across 8 bases. In germline, CDR1 is SGDLS, CDR2 YYNGEE. The CDR3 length is 13 residues. V lost 4 bases to trimming and J lost 10 bases; unmatched junction nucleotides: 7. CDR3 loop: CASSPPQGAEQFF. CDR3 nucleotides: TGTGCCAGCAGCCCTCCCCAGGGGGCCGAGCAGTTCTTC.

V and J are TRBV11-2 and TRBJ2-5; D is ambiguous. This CDR3 contains 14 residues. The germline CDR1 and CDR2 sequences are SGHAT and FQNNGV. Trimming shortened V by 0 bases and J by 0 bases, and 5 bases separated the two germline ends. The CDR3 here is CASSLDLYQETQYF. CDR3 DNA: TGTGCCAGCAGCTTAGATCTGTACCAAGAGACCCAGTACTTC.

The chain is built from TRBV4-3 and TRBJ2-1; either TRBD1 or TRBD2 may supply D (5 bases each). The CDR3 is 14 amino acids. CDR1 and CDR2 from the germline V gene are LGHNA and YSLEER. With 1 base removed from V and 7 bases from J, the gap between germline ends came to 11 bases. In DNA, the CDR3 is TGCGCCAGCAGCCAAGTAGGGACGGCAAATGAGCAGTTCTTC. It yields the protein CASSQVGTANEQFF.

This clone was counted a few times. This chain links TRBV6-6 with TRBJ2-7; the match to TRBD2 covers 9 bases. V shed 4 bases, J shed 3 bases, and the junction held 7 bases outside the gene matches. Germline CDR1 MNHNY, CDR2 SVGAGI (reference sequence). The CDR3 is made up of 15 amino acids. The CDR3 loop is CASSSGTSSYYEQYF. CDR3 bases: TGTGCCAGCAGTTCCGGGACTAGCAGCTACTACGAGCAGTACTTC.

The chain links TRBV5-4 to TRBJ2-7; 11 positions agree with TRBD2. V gave up 4 bases and J gave up 3 bases; unmatched junction bases: 6. CDR1 is SGHNT and CDR2 is YYREEE in the germline V gene (reference sequence). This CDR3 has 15 residues. The CDR3, as DNA: TGTGCCAGCAGCCGCCGGACTAGCGGGCACTACGAGCAGTACTTC. Translating gives CASSRRTSGHYEQYF.

This rearrangement joins TRBV10-3 to TRBJ2-2, with 10 bases fitting TRBD1. Looked up from germline, CDR1 is ENHRY and CDR2 is SYGVKD. Trimming took 6 bases from V and 7 from J; bases not matched to a gene: 8. This CDR3 spans 15 amino acids. The CDR3 loop is CAISRGQGVNGELFF. CDR3 coding DNA: TGTGCCATCAGCCGAGGACAGGGGGTGAACGGGGAGCTGTTTTTT.

The chain carries TRBV6-6 and TRBJ1-5, with 9 bases matching TRBD1. This CDR3 has 16 amino acids. J lost 6 bases, V lost 2 bases, and 8 bases had no gene match. Germline CDR1 and CDR2: MNHNY and SVGAGI (reference sequence). CDR3 sequence: CASSYGDRARRQPQHF. For the CDR3, the DNA is TGTGCCAGCAGTTACGGGGACAGGGCCCGCCGTCAGCCCCAGCATTTT.

This clone occurred once. The V call is TRBV5-1, the J call TRBJ2-7, with 8 bases fitting TRBD1. This CDR3 has 13 amino acids. V lost 5 bases, J lost 12 bases, and 13 bases stayed unmatched. The V gene's germline CDR1 is SGHRS and CDR2 YFSETQ. CDR3 residues: CASRPTGVVDPYF. For the CDR3, the DNA is TGCGCCAGCAGGCCGACAGGGGTAGTTGATCCGTACTTC.

The chain recombines TRBV27 with TRBJ2-3, with 9 nucleotides matching TRBD2. CDR3 length equals 13 residues. The V gene end was trimmed by 8 bases and the J gene end by 1 base; junction bases not matched to a gene: 1. Per the germline V gene, CDR1 is MNHEY and CDR2 is SMNVEV (reference sequence). The CDR3 loop is CASQREGTDTQYF. The CDR3 bases are TGTGCCAGCCAGCGGGAGGGCACAGATACGCAGTATTTT.

This chain links TRBV5-6 with TRBJ2-5; no clear D. Trimming removed 0 bases from V and 1 base from J, with 4 bases in between. The CDR3 has 13 amino acids. Germline CDR1 reads SGHDT; CDR2 reads YYEEEE. The CDR3 coding sequence is TGTGCCAGCAGCTTGGGCTTCCAAGAGACCCAGTACTTC. This sequence encodes CASSLGFQETQYF.

The chain links TRBV9 to TRBJ1-2; 9 bases match TRBD1. The CDR3 covers 17 residues. Trimming removed 4 bases from V and 0 bases from J; junction bases left unmatched: 10. Germline assignment: CDR1 SGDLS and CDR2 YYNGEE. The CDR3 DNA reads as TGTGCCAGCAGCCCAGGGGGGACAGGGCCTACTAACTATGGCTACACCTTC. Translated, it gives CASSPGGTGPTNYGYTF.

About this clone: This sequence is one base from a far larger clone and is likely a read error. The sample holds other DNA sequences that translate to the same CDR3. The chain employs TRBV19 and TRBJ2-3; D gene ambiguous. This CDR3 is built from 11 residues. Germline V gives CDR1 LNHDA, CDR2 SQIVND (reference sequence). As DNA, the CDR3 is TGTGCCAGTAGTATCATGAATACGCAGTACTTT. Translated, it gives CASSIMNTQYF.